Listed below are T cell receptor beta chains from one sample, sequenced in a study of shared clonotypes between healthy human individuals. Repertoires were generated with immunoSEQ multiplex PCR, while TCRdb's copy carries only in-frame clones and drops some. The sample lists roughly 640,000 clones, under 80% occurring once. The material sequenced was memory CD4+ T cells sorted from blood. The receptor source for this set is a woman in her 30s in good health. CDR3s include the opening cysteine and the closing phenylalanine or tryptophan. A D gene is named only where the DNA matches it firmly. Size is omitted from some rows. Given values are once, few, many or a class for expanded clones.

cdr3_aa cdr3_nt v_call d_call j_call clone_size
CASSTGLMNTGELFF TGTGCCAGCAGCACCGGACTGATGAACACCGGGGAGCTGTTTTTT TRBV11-1 . TRBJ2-2 .
CASISNYGYTF TGTGCCAGCATTTCAAACTATGGCTACACCTTC TRBV28 . TRBJ1-2 few
CASSSGGTEKDTQYF TGTGCCAGCAGCTCGGGGGGGACCGAGAAAGATACGCAGTATTTT TRBV11-3 TRBD2 TRBJ2-3 many
CASSLGGNTGELFF TGTGCCAGCAGCTTAGGCGGGAACACCGGGGAGCTGTTTTTT TRBV11-3 . TRBJ2-2 many
CASGWQGGQPQHF TGTGCCAGCGGATGGCAGGGTGGGCAGCCCCAGCATTTT TRBV27 . TRBJ1-5 .
CAISGTGEETQYF TGTGCCATCAGTGGGACGGGAGAAGAGACCCAGTACTTC TRBV10-3 . TRBJ2-5 .
CASSPGLAGYQETQYF TGCGCCAGCAGCCCGGGACTAGCGGGGTACCAAGAGACCCAGTACTTC TRBV5-1 TRBD2 TRBJ2-5 .
CASSSPGTSGTSYEQYF TGTGCCAGCAGTTCCCCGGGGACTAGCGGGACTTCCTACGAGCAGTACTTC TRBV28 TRBD2 TRBJ2-7 .
CASSPRGNTEAFF TGTGCCAGCAGTCCTAGGGGAAACACTGAAGCTTTCTTT TRBV6-1 . TRBJ1-1 .
CASSLVTAGVTGELFF TGTGCCAGCAGCTTAGTAACCGCGGGAGTTACCGGGGAGCTGTTTTTT TRBV7-6 TRBD2 TRBJ2-2 many
CAWSMGGSTDTQYF TGTGCCTGGAGTATGGGGGGAAGCACAGATACGCAGTATTTT TRBV30 . TRBJ2-3 .
CATQLAGGSTDTQYF TGCGCCACCCAATTAGCGGGAGGGAGCACAGATACGCAGTATTTT TRBV10-2 TRBD2 TRBJ2-3 .
CASSPGGLAGKETQYF TGTGCCAGCAGTCCCGGTGGCCTAGCTGGGAAAGAGACCCAGTACTTC TRBV28 . TRBJ2-5 .
CASSSMGHLGQPQHF TGTGCCAGCAGCTCCATGGGACATTTGGGTCAGCCCCAGCATTTT TRBV11-3 . TRBJ1-5 .
CASSKPPGTGQYEQYF TGTGCCAGCAGCAAGCCCCCCGGGACAGGGCAGTACGAGCAGTACTTC TRBV11-2 TRBD1 TRBJ2-7 .
CASSLFTGVEKLFF TGTGCCAGCAGTTTATTTACAGGTGTAGAAAAACTGTTTTTT TRBV28 . TRBJ1-4 few
CASSRGGLETQYF TGTGCCAGCAGCCGGGGGGGCCTAGAGACCCAGTACTTC TRBV28 TRBD2 TRBJ2-5 few
CASRPLRAGGRGGSTDTQYF TGTGCCAGCAGACCCCTTCGGGCGGGAGGTCGGGGGGGTAGCACAGATACGCAGTATTTT TRBV27 TRBD2 TRBJ2-3 .
CASSLTSGRGTGELFF TGTGCCAGCAGCTTGACTAGCGGGAGGGGCACCGGGGAGCTGTTTTTT TRBV5-5 TRBD2 TRBJ2-2 once
CASRRGGGFSTDTQYF TGCGCCAGCCGGCGCGGTGGCGGGTTTAGCACAGATACGCAGTATTTT TRBV5-1 . TRBJ2-3 .
CASSDLGGYTF TGTGCCAGCAGTGATTTAGGCGGCTACACCTTC TRBV2 . TRBJ1-2 .
CASTRDPSGNYGYTF TGTGCCAGTACTCGGGACCCGAGCGGGAACTATGGCTACACCTTC TRBV19 . TRBJ1-2 many
CASKPGTELGYGYTF TGTGCCAGCAAGCCCGGGACAGAGTTAGGCTATGGCTACACCTTC TRBV19 TRBD1 TRBJ1-2 .
CASSLGTGTSEQYF TGTGCCAGCAGCTTGGGCACCGGGACGTCCGAGCAGTACTTC TRBV7-9 . TRBJ2-7 many
CASSLSSGVYNEQFF TGTGCCAGCAGTTTAAGTAGCGGGGTATACAATGAGCAGTTCTTC TRBV28 TRBD2 TRBJ2-1 .
CAISPGQGWDTQYF TGTGCCATCAGTCCGGGACAGGGGTGGGATACGCAGTATTTT TRBV10-3 TRBD1 TRBJ2-3 many
CASSLRTGGSPTEAFF TGCGCCAGCAGCTTGCGGACAGGGGGGTCACCCACTGAAGCTTTCTTT TRBV5-1 TRBD1 TRBJ1-1 .